This T cell receptor beta chain was found in a study of blood T cell repertoires in COVID-19. The repertoire was sequenced with immunoSEQ multiplex PCR; TCRdb's copy has only in-frame clones and lacks some. The sample contains approximately 290,000 clones, around nine tenths of which appear only once. The CDR3 has 14 residues. J lost 3 bases, V lost 5 bases, and 5 bases had no gene match. Germline CDR1 reads SGHTS; CDR2 reads YDEGEE. This chain uses TRBV5-8 with TRBJ2-7; 10 bases align to TRBD1. Sequenced material: peripheral blood. The receptor's source is a man aged 25 to 40 with acute or convalescent COVID-19. CDR3 sequence reads: CASRTGTGVYEQYF. The CDR3, as DNA: TGTGCCAGCAGGACCGGGACAGGGGTCTACGAGCAGTACTTC.